Given below is one T cell receptor (beta chain) in context. The entry originates in a study of control samples from healthy donors and cancer patients. This CDR3 has 17 residues. V shed 0 bases and J shed 11 bases, with 22 bases lying between them. CDR1 LGHNA and CDR2 YNFKEQ come from the germline V gene. Here immunoSEQ multiplex PCR was the method, and the copy in TCRdb shows in-frame clones only, minus some. The sample includes around 120,000 clones, approximately 88% of them seen just once. The chain is built from TRBV4-2 and TRBJ1-4, with a possible D match to TRBD1 (5 bases). The sequenced sample consisted of blood. This TCR derives from a man aged 35 to 55 in good health. The chain's CDR3 is CASSQDAGDSRVPKLFF. The CDR3 DNA follows: TGTGCCAGCAGCCAAGATGCGGGCGACTCCAGGGTCCCGAAACTGTTTTTT.